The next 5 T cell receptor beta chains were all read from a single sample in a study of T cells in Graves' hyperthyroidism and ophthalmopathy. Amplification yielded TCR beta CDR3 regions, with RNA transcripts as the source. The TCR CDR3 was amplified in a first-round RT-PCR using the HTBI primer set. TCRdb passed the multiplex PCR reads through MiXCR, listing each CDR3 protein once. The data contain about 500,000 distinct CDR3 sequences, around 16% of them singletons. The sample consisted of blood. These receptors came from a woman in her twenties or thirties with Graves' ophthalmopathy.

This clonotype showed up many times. The CDR3 DNA is TGTGCCAGCAGTCCCACCCCGACAGGTGGCTACTACGAGCAGTACTTC. Amino acids: CASSPTPTGGYYEQYF. This chain links TRBV2 with TRBJ2-7; D perhaps matches TRBD1 (6 bases). V lost 5 bases, J lost 3 bases, and 20 bases lay in between. This CDR3 region has 16 residues. Germline V lookup: CDR1 SNHLY, CDR2 FYNNEI.

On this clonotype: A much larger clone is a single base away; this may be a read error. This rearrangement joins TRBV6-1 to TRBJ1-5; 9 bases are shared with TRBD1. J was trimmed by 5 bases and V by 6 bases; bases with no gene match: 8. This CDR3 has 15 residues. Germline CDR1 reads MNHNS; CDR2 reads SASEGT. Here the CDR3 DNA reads TGTGCCAGCAGATCACCGGGACAGGGAGATCAGCCCCAGCATTTT. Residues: CASRSPGQGDQPQHF.

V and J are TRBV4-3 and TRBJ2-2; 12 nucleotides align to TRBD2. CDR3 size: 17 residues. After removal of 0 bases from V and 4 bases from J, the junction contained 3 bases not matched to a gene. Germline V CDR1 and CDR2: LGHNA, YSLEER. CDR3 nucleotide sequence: TGCGCCAGCAGCCAAGAACCTAGCGGGAGGGCCACCGGGGAGCTGTTTTTT. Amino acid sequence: CASSQEPSGRATGELFF.

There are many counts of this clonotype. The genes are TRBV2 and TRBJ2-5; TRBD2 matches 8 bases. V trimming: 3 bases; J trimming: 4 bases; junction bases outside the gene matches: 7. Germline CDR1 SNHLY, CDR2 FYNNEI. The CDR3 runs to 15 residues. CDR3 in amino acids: CASSEGLGRGETQYF. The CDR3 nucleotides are TGTGCCAGCAGTGAGGGACTAGGCCGGGGAGAGACCCAGTACTTC. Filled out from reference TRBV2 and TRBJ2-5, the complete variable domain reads EPEVTQTPSHQVTQMGQEVILRCVPISNHLYFYWYRQILGQKVEFLVSFYNNEISEKSEIFDDQFSVERPDGSNFTLKIRSTKLEDSAMYFCASSEGLGRGETQYFGPGTRLLVL.

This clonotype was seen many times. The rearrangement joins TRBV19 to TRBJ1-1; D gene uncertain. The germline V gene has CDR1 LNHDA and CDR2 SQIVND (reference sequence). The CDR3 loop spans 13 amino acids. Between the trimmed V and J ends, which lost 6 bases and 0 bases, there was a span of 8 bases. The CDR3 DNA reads TGTGCCAGTAGCGTGAGGGTGAACACTGAAGCTTTCTTT. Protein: CASSVRVNTEAFF.